This TCR beta chain is from a study of blood T cell repertoires in COVID-19. CDR1 is LNHDA and CDR2 is SQIVND in the germline V gene (reference sequence). The V gene end was trimmed by 5 bases and the J gene end by 3 bases; junction bases not matched to a gene: 6. This CDR3 region has 14 residues. Produced via immunoSEQ multiplex PCR; TCRdb's table is partial and in-frame only. Among about 300,000 clones listed, more than 75% were seen once. Sequenced material: PBMCs or T cells enriched from blood (not recorded which). J is TRBJ2-7 and V is TRBV19; 8 bases agree with TRBD2. This TCR came from a young woman who had recovered from COVID-19. The CDR3 nucleotides read TGTGCCAGTAGTCGGGCGGGGACTAGCTACGAGCAGTACTTC. Translated: CASSRAGTSYEQYF.